A single sample gave rise to the 14 T cell receptor beta chains below, sequenced in a study of T cell changes during pregnancy in multiple sclerosis. TCRdb's copy holds only in-frame clones and misses some; the assay was immunoSEQ multiplex PCR. The sample has 36,000 or so clones, approximately 89% seen once; the top ten hold around 11%. The sequences come from CD8+ T cells from peripheral blood mononuclear cells, collected in the third trimester of pregnancy. These receptors all come from a female donor with multiple sclerosis, enrolled in a pregnancy study.

In nucleotides, the CDR3 is TGTGCCAGCAGCAGATTGACAGGTTCATCTAGCACAGATACGCAGTATTTT. Translating it yields CASSRLTGSSSTDTQYF. The chain links TRBV7-9 to TRBJ2-3; D is perhaps TRBD1 (6 bases). From germline, CDR1 is SEHNR and CDR2 FQNEAQ (reference sequence). The CDR3 runs 17 residues. The V gene lost 5 bases and the J gene lost 0 bases, with 18 bases spanning the gap.

This chain uses TRBV6-5 with TRBJ2-5; the match to TRBD2 covers 8 bases. V lost 7 bases and J lost 2; bases outside the gene matches: 9. This CDR3 has 15 amino acids. Germline loops: CDR1 MNHEY, CDR2 SVGAGI. The CDR3 loop reads CASTPVAGTQETQYF. The CDR3, as DNA: TGTGCCAGCACCCCTGTAGCGGGGACTCAAGAGACCCAGTACTTC.

The chain joins TRBV15 to TRBJ1-5; a possible D gene is TRBD1 (5 bases). The CDR3 has 15 residues. The germline V gene encodes CDR1 LNHNV and CDR2 YYDKDF (reference sequence). V was trimmed by 0 bases and J by 3 bases, leaving 9 bases between them. This CDR3 reads CATSRDRGVNQPQHF. The CDR3, as DNA: TGTGCCACCAGCAGAGATCGGGGGGTCAATCAGCCCCAGCATTTT.

The V gene is TRBV5-5, the J gene TRBJ1-5; 8 bases line up with TRBD1. CDR1 and CDR2 (germline): SGHKS, YYEKEE (reference sequence). J lost 5 bases, V lost 4 bases, and 11 bases had no gene match. The CDR3 loop spans 16 amino acids. CDR3: CASSRRTGRMDQPQHF. CDR3 in DNA: TGTGCCAGCAGCCGAAGGACAGGGAGAATGGATCAGCCCCAGCATTTT.

The chain carries TRBV5-4 and TRBJ2-5, with TRBD1 as a possible D gene (5 bases). Near its end, the DNA agrees better with TRBJ2-7, so the J call may be wrong. CDR1 is SGHNT and CDR2 is YYREEE in the germline V gene (reference sequence). CDR3 length: 15 residues. The CDR3 DNA follows: TGTGCCAGCAGCTCAGATGCTAGGGGCCCCTACGAGCAGTACTTC. Amino acid sequence: CASSSDARGPYEQYF.

This clone occurred once. The chain couples TRBV7-3 to TRBJ2-1; a weak D match, TRBD1 (5 bases). Trimming left V 3 bases short and J 8 bases short, with 14 bases between. CDR1 and CDR2 from the germline V gene are SGHTA and FQGTGA. CDR3 length: 14 residues. In nucleotides, the CDR3 is TGTGCCAGCAGCTTCGATCTAGGGGTTGATGAGCAGTTCTTC. Protein product: CASSFDLGVDEQFF.

The chain recombines TRBV7-6 with TRBJ2-7, with 14 bases matching TRBD2. Per germline, CDR1 SGHVS and CDR2 FNYEAQ. This CDR3 spans 16 amino acids. J gave up 2 bases and V 5 bases, and 5 bases lay outside the gene matches. This CDR3 is CASSPGTSGSAYEQYF. The CDR3 nucleotides are TGTGCCAGCAGCCCCGGGACTAGCGGGAGTGCCTACGAGCAGTACTTC.

The V gene is TRBV27, the J gene TRBJ1-1; 9 bases match TRBD1. There are 14 residues in the CDR3. Germline CDR1 MNHEY, CDR2 SMNVEV (reference sequence). The J segment lost 3 bases and the V segment lost 6 bases, leaving 5 bases of the junction unmatched. The CDR3 here is CASRTGGGHTEAFF. CDR3 nucleotides: TGTGCCAGCAGAACAGGGGGCGGGCACACTGAAGCTTTCTTT.

The CDR3 DNA is TGCGCCAGCAGCTTCGGACTAGCGGGAGGAATTAACAATGAGCAGTTCTTC. This translates into CASSFGLAGGINNEQFF. The rearrangement joins TRBV5-1 to TRBJ2-1, with 14 positions matching TRBD2. V shed 2 bases and J 5 bases; nucleotides not matched to a gene: 6. The length of the CDR3 is 17 residues. Germline CDR1 and CDR2: SGHRS and YFSETQ.

The rearrangement joins TRBV6-1 to TRBJ2-1; 9 positions agree with TRBD2. The CDR3 is made up of 16 amino acids. Looked up from germline, CDR1 is MNHNS and CDR2 is SASEGT. V was clipped by 1 base and J by 9 bases; unmatched bases: 10. In nucleotides, the CDR3 is TGTGCCAGCAGTGAAGAAGCCAGCGGGAGGTCAATTGAGCAGTTCTTC. This translates into CASSEEASGRSIEQFF.

This rearrangement joins TRBV6-5 to TRBJ1-2, with D perhaps TRBD1 (5 bases). Trimming pared 0 bases from V and 8 bases from J, leaving 16 bases between. The germline gives CDR1 MNHEY, CDR2 SVGAGI. The CDR3 has 15 residues. The CDR3 reads CASSYSKAGPTGYTF. As DNA, the CDR3 is TGTGCCAGCAGTTACTCGAAGGCAGGGCCTACCGGCTACACCTTC.

The chain combines TRBV7-9 with TRBJ2-2; 8 bases agree with TRBD1. Germline CDR1 SEHNR, CDR2 FQNEAQ (reference sequence). The CDR3 extends over 14 amino acids. With 5 bases clipped from V and 6 bases from J, the junction kept 5 bases outside the gene matches. The CDR3 coding sequence is TGTGCCAGCAGCCTATGGACAGGGCCCGGGGAGCTGTTTTTT. Amino acid sequence: CASSLWTGPGELFF.

The chain employs TRBV7-2 and TRBJ1-1; no clear D. Trimming removed 7 bases from V and 1 base from J, with 13 bases in between. This CDR3 has 14 residues. Germline CDR1 and CDR2: SGHTA and FQGNSA. In DNA form, the CDR3 reads TGTGCCAGCACCTCGGGAGCTGCGAACACTGAAGCTTTCTTT. Translation gives CASTSGAANTEAFF.

The rearrangement links TRBV19 to TRBJ2-7; TRBD1 aligns across 11 bases. The CDR3 is made up of 15 amino acids. Germline trimming cut 3 bases from V and 1 base from J; bases unmatched to any gene: 2. CDR1 is LNHDA, CDR2 SQIVND, per germline (reference sequence). CDR3 DNA sequence: TGTGCCAGTAGTATGGGGACAGGGGGTTCCTACGAGCAGTACTTC. Its translation: CASSMGTGGSYEQYF.